The 9 T cell receptor beta chains below all came from one sample that was sequenced in a study of T cell responses to AZD1222 COVID-19 vaccine. Clones were sequenced by immunoSEQ multiplex PCR, and TCRdb holds only the in-frame ones, with some missing. This sample carries over 150,000 clones, approximately 90% of them seen once, and the ten largest clones take roughly 2.5%. Material: peripheral blood, obtained on day 0 of AZD1222 vaccination. The receptor set was obtained from an adult in good health.

The V call is TRBV19, the J call TRBJ2-1; D might be TRBD2 (6 bases). The germline CDR1 and CDR2 sequences are LNHDA and SQIVND (reference sequence). This CDR3 contains 14 residues. Deletions cut 3 bases from V and 4 bases from J, with 10 bases between. The CDR3 DNA follows: TGTGCCAGTAGTATCAACGGGGGTTACAATGAGCAGTTCTTC. It encodes CASSINGGYNEQFF.

The chain couples TRBV5-1 to TRBJ2-1; a weak D match, TRBD1 (7 bases). The CDR3 runs to 17 residues. Germline V lookup: CDR1 SGHRS, CDR2 YFSETQ. The V end was cut by 1 base, the J end by 5 bases, with 19 bases between. CDR3 nucleotide sequence: TGCGCCAGCAGCTTGTCTTCGGTGGGCGGGACAGACAATGAGCAGTTCTTC. It translates to CASSLSSVGGTDNEQFF.

V usage is TRBV30 and J usage is TRBJ1-2, with TRBD1 as a possible D gene (5 bases). The germline V and J ends were trimmed by 2 bases and 2 bases, with 12 bases remaining between them. CDR3 length: 14 residues. Germline-derived CDR1 and CDR2 are GTSNPN and SVGIG (reference sequence). This chain's CDR3 is CAWSSWGWNYGYTF. The CDR3 nucleotides read TGTGCCTGGAGTAGTTGGGGGTGGAACTATGGCTACACCTTC.

CDR3 protein: CASSDSAGAGDYEQYF. In DNA, the CDR3 is TGTGCCAGCAGTGACTCGGCTGGGGCGGGGGACTACGAGCAGTACTTC. The chain combines TRBV6-4 with TRBJ2-7; TRBD2 matches 7 bases. Germline trimming cut 0 bases from V and 3 bases from J; bases unmatched to any gene: 8. The germline V gene has CDR1 MRHNA and CDR2 SNTAGT. The CDR3 loop spans 16 amino acids.

The gene calls are TRBV5-1 and TRBJ2-1, with 9 bases that match TRBD1. The trim removed 7 bases at V and 4 bases at J, leaving 6 bases unmatched. The CDR3 length is 14 residues. Germline CDR1 SGHRS, CDR2 YFSETQ. The CDR3 coding sequence is TGCGCCAGCGCCGGGACAGGGTATTACAATGAGCAGTTCTTC. This translates into CASAGTGYYNEQFF.

The V gene is TRBV7-2, the J gene TRBJ2-3; D uncertain. This CDR3 spans 12 amino acids. V gave up 3 bases and J gave up 7 bases, with 8 bases separating them. The germline V gene encodes CDR1 SGHTA and CDR2 FQGNSA. The CDR3 sequence: CASSLRQNTQYF. The CDR3 bases are TGTGCCAGCAGCTTGAGGCAGAATACGCAGTATTTT.

The V call is TRBV30, the J call TRBJ1-6; D not resolved. With 2 bases removed from V and 5 bases from J, the gap between germline ends came to 13 bases. The CDR3 totals 15 residues. The germline V gene has CDR1 GTSNPN and CDR2 SVGIG (reference sequence). CDR3 bases: TGTGCCTGGAGTTCGCAACAGATTGATAATTCACCCCTCCACTTT. It encodes CAWSSQQIDNSPLHF.

J is TRBJ1-2 and V is TRBV30, with 7 positions matching TRBD1. The CDR3 spans 14 residues. Germline V gene sequence: CDR1 GTSNPN, CDR2 SVGIG (reference sequence). V shed 2 bases and J 6 bases; nucleotides not matched to a gene: 9. The chain's CDR3 is CAWSLGQAGDGYTF. DNA for the CDR3: TGTGCCTGGAGTCTAGGACAGGCAGGGGATGGCTACACCTTC.

The chain joins TRBV30 to TRBJ2-7; D is ambiguous. The CDR3 consists of 11 residues. Germline values: CDR1 GTSNPN, CDR2 SVGIG (reference sequence). The V end was cut by 3 bases, the J end by 7 bases, with 10 bases between. This chain's CDR3 is CAWRRLEEQYF. In DNA, the CDR3 is TGTGCCTGGAGGCGACTGGAGGAGCAGTACTTC.